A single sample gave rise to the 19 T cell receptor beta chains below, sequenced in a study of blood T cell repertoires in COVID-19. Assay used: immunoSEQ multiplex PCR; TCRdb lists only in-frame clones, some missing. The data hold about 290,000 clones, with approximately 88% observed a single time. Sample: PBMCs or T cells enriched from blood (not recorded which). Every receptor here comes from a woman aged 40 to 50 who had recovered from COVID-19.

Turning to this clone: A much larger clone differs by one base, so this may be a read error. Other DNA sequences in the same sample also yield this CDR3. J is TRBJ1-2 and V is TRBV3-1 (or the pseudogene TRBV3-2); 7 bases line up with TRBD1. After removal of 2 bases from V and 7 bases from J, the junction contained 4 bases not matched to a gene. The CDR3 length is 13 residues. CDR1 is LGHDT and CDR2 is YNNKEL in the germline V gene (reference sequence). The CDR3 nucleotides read TGTGCCAGCAGCCAATCTCAGGGGGGTGGCTACACCTTC. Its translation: CASSQSQGGGYTF.

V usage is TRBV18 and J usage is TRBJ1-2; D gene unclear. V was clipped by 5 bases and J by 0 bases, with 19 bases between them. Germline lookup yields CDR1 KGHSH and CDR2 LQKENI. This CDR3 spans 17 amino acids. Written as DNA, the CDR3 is TGTGCCAGCTCATCCGAGGCTTCACGTTTCTCTAACTATGGCTACACCTTC. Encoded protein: CASSSEASRFSNYGYTF.

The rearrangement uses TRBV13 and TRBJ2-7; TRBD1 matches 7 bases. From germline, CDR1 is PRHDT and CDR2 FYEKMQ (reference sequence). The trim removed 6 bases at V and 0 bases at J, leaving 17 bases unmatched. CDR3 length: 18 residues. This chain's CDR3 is CASSSSSLFGQDSYEQYF. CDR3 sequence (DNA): TGTGCCAGCAGTTCTTCCTCTCTCTTCGGACAGGACTCCTACGAGCAGTACTTC.

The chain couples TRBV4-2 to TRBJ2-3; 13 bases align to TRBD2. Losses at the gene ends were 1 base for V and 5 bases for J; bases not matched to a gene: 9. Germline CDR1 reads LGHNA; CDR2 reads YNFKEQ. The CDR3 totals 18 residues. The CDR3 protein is CASSQVAGTSGTEDTQYF. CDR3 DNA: TGTGCCAGCAGCCAAGTCGCGGGGACTAGCGGGACAGAAGATACGCAGTATTTT.

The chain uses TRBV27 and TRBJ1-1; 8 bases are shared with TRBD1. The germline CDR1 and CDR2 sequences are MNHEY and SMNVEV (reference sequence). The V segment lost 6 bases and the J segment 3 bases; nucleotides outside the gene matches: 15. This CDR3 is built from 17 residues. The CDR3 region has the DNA TGTGCCAGCAGCCCCGGCAGGGGGCGAGTAAGGTACACTGAAGCTTTCTTT. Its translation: CASSPGRGRVRYTEAFF.

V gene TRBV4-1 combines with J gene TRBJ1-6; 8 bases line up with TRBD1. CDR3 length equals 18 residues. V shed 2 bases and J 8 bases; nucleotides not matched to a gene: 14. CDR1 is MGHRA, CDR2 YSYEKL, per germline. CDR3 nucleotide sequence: TGCGCCAGCAGCCAAAAGGTCACAGGGGGGGCGTTTTATTCACCCCTCCACTTT. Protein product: CASSQKVTGGAFYSPLHF.

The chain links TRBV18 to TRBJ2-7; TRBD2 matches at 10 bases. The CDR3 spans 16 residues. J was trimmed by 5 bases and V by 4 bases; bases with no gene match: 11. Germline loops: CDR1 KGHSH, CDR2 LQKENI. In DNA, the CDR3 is TGTGCCAGCTCACTTCAACCGGGACTAGCGTGGAACGAGCAGTACTTC. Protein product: CASSLQPGLAWNEQYF.

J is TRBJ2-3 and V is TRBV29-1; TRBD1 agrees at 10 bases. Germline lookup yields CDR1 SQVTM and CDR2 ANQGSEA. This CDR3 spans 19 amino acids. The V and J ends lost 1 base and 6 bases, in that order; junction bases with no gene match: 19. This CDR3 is CSVEARGLDRGLTVDTQYF. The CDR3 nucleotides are TGCAGCGTTGAAGCACGGGGCCTAGACAGGGGGCTGACGGTGGATACGCAGTATTTT.

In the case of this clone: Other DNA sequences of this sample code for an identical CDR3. CDR3 DNA: TGTGCCAGCAGCTTACGGCAAGAGACCCAGTACTTC. Its protein product is CASSLRQETQYF. The V and J genes are TRBV7-9 and TRBJ2-5; D is unresolved. Trimming left V 2 bases short and J 2 bases short, with 3 bases between. The germline gives CDR1 SEHNR, CDR2 FQNEAQ (reference sequence). The CDR3 has 12 amino acids.

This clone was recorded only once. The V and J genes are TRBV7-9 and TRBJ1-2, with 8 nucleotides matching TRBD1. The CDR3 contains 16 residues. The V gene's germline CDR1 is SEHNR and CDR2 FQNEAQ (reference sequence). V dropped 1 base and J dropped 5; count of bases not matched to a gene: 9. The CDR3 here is CASSLGGAGGEYGYTF. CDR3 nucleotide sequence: TGTGCCAGCAGCTTAGGCGGGGCAGGGGGCGAGTATGGCTACACCTTC. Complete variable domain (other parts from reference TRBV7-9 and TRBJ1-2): DTGVSQNPRHKITKRGQNVTFRCDPISEHNRLYWYRQTLGQGPEFLTYFQNEAQLEKSRLLSDRFSAERPKGSFSTLEIQRTEQGDSAMYLCASSLGGAGGEYGYTFGSGTRLTVV.

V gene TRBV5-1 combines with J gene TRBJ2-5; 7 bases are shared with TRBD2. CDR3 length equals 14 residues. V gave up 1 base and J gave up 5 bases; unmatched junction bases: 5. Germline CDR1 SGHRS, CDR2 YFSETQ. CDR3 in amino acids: CASSLSGGWETQYF. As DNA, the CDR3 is TGCGCCAGCAGCTTGTCGGGGGGTTGGGAGACCCAGTACTTC.

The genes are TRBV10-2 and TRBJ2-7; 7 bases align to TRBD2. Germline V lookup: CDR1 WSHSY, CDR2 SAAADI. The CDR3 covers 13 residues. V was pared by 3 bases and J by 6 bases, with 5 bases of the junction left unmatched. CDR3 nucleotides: TGCGCCAGCAGTGAAAGACTAGCCAGCGAGCAGTACTTC. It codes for CASSERLASEQYF.

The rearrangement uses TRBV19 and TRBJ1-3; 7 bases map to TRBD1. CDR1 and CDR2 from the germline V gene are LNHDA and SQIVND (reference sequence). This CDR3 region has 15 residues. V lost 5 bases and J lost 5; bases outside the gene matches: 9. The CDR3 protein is CASSRIEGQRNTIYF. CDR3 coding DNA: TGTGCCAGTAGTCGGATAGAGGGACAGCGAAACACCATATATTTT.

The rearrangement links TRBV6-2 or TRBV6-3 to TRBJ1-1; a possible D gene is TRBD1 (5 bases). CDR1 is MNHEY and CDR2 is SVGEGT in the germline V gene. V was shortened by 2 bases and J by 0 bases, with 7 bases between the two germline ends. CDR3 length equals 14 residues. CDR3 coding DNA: TGTGCCAGCAGTTACGGACACCTGAACACTGAAGCTTTCTTT. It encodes CASSYGHLNTEAFF.

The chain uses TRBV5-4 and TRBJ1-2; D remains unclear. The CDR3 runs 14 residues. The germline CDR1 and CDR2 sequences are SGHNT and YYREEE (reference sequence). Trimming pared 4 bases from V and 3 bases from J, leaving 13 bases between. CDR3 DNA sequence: TGTGCCAGCAGCCCGGGGAAGGCTTACTATGGCTACACCTTC. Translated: CASSPGKAYYGYTF.

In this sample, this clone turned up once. CDR3 residues: CASSMALGTGLYSNQPQHF. The CDR3 DNA sequence: TGTGCCAGTAGTATGGCCCTCGGGACAGGCCTATATAGCAATCAGCCCCAGCATTTT. This chain connects TRBV19 to TRBJ1-5, with TRBD1 matching over 8 bases. V was pared by 3 bases and J by 0 bases, with 13 bases of the junction left unmatched. The CDR3 extends over 19 amino acids. Germline CDR1 reads LNHDA; CDR2 reads SQIVND (reference sequence).

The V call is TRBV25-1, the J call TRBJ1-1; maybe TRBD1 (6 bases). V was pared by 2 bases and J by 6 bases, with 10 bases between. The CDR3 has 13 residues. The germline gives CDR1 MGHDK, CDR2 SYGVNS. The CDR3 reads CASSENRASEAFF. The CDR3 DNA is TGTGCCAGCAGTGAAAACAGGGCTTCTGAAGCTTTCTTT.

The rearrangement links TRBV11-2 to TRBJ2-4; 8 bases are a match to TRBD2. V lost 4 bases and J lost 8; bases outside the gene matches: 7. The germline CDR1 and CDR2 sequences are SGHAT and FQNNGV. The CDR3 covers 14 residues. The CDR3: CASSSGTSWDIQYF. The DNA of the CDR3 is TGTGCCAGCAGCTCCGGGACTAGTTGGGACATTCAGTACTTC.

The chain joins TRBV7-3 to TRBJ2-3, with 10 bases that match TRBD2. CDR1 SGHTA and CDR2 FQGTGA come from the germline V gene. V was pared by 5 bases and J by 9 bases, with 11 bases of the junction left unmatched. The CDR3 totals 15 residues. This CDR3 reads CASSPERGGAGTQYF. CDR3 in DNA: TGTGCCAGCAGCCCAGAGCGGGGGGGTGCGGGCACGCAGTATTTT. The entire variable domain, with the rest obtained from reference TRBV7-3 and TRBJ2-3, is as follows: GAGVSQTPSNKVTEKGKYVELRCDPISGHTALYWYRQSLGQGPEFLIYFQGTGAADDSGLPNDRFFAVRPEGSVSTLKIQRTERGDSAVYLCASSPERGGAGTQYFGPGTRLTVL.